This T cell receptor beta chain was sequenced for a study of Graves' ophthalmopathy and Graves' hyperthyroidism (dated by TCRdb to the late 2010s). Study-wide context: Peripheral blood was collected before any treatment was given, at the time of initial diagnosis. The 95 to 100 discovery patients were randomly divided into training and test sets at a 7:3 ratio. In over five hyperthyroidism patients, T-cell repertoires of thyroid tissue and blood were compared. After sampling, hyperthyroidism patients received methimazole starting at 30 mg daily, and ophthalmopathy patients received high-dose intravenous methylprednisolone. In total, 135 blood samples were TCR-sequenced: approximately 40 ophthalmopathy, some 75 hyperthyroidism and some 17 hyperthyroidism-to-ophthalmopathy patients. A discovery set of about 99 patients (more than 40 ophthalmopathy, 55 to 65 stable hyperthyroidism) was enrolled to explore V-J signatures distinguishing ophthalmopathy from hyperthyroidism. TCR beta repertoire signatures were used to distinguish Graves' ophthalmopathy from Graves' hyperthyroidism and to predict progression to ophthalmopathy. The independent validation cohort included approximately 19 hyperthyroidism patients plus 17 patients who later progressed from hyperthyroidism to ophthalmopathy. What the work shows at the level of the full study, not this receptor alone: Sample size was not statistically predetermined, and group allocation was not concealed from the investigators. In validation, the model predicted ophthalmopathy progression with more than 70% sensitivity and approximately 72% specificity; roughly 11 predicted patients were CT-confirmed with GO in a median of approximately 6.5 months. Most expanded thyroid clonotypes with a frequency above 0.001 also appeared in blood, which suggests that blood repertoires may reflect the immune response in the thyroid. Ophthalmopathy was separated from stable hyperthyroidism by the 13-signature model with around 89% sensitivity and just under 84% specificity in cross-validation and with 80%/75% in the test set.

Ophthalmopathy patients had moderately to severely active disease, Clinical Activity Score of at least 3, NOSPECS grade of at least 4, and disease duration under 3 months. Patients with other autoimmune diseases, uncontrolled infections, pregnancy or lactation were excluded. Diagnosis relied on clinical symptoms, serum thyroxine, TRAb, thyroid ultrasound and orbital computed tomography. Ficoll-Paque density gradient centrifugation was used to isolate PBMCs from about 10 ml of fresh peripheral blood. Total RNA was extracted with Trizol reagent and quality-checked on an Agilent 2100 Bioanalyzer. For repertoire sequencing, TCR beta CDR3 regions were amplified from RNA transcripts. A first-round RT-PCR used HTBI primers with the Qiagen OneStep RT-PCR kit, followed by a second-round multiplex PCR, size selection and purification. Libraries were sequenced paired-end with 100 bp reads on an Illumina HiSeq2000. Regarding the original processing steps: SOAPnuke was used for read processing, and reads with adapters, uncalled bases, a mean Phred below 15, or no exact constant-primer or identifier match were discarded. High-quality paired reads were merged with COPE v1.2.5. Each unique nucleotide sequence was treated as a clonotype, and MiTCR v1.1 was used to align the clonotypes to the IMGT TRB V, D and J references. The analysis was limited to V-J combinations with a frequency above 0.0001, which together covered 99% to 99.2% of the repertoires. A TCR clonal expansion and chaos score per V-J combination was defined as the ratio of F50 clonal expansion to chaos observed in the TCRdist matrix. Welch's t-statistics and random forest were used to reduce the features to about 12 V-J combinations, which were then used as input to a naive Bayes classifier. The Morisita-Horn index was used to measure how similar the thyroid and blood repertoires were. TCRdb redid the processing of the public reads, applying fastp at Q25 and MiXCR, and retained in-frame beta chains. Every CDR3 protein is listed once, alongside the most common genes and DNA of its rows. TCRdb, not the original authors, processed these V and J calls. This sample is represented by approximately 480,000 distinct CDR3 sequences; approximately 14% of them were singletons. The ten largest clones represent 9.5% to 10% of the sample.

The sample holds many counts of this clonotype. Its antigen specificity is not known. The input lacks base qualities; no much larger clone sits a single base away. Spanning cysteine to phenylalanine, the CDR3 consists of 13 amino acids. Only the CDR3 portion is preserved as DNA: 39 bases, with reading frame beginning at the first base. V and J lose 2 bases and 5 bases, and a span of 10 bases separates them. The receptor was isolated from a woman aged 25 to 39 with Graves' ophthalmopathy. Donor details come from another sample of the same person, matched by shared clones. The receptor chain draws on TRBV12-3 or TRBV12-4 and TRBJ2-7, with the D gene uncertain. Input material: blood. Here is the DNA: TGTGCCAGCAGTTTACGGACGGCTAACGAGCAGTACTTC. This is translated as CASSLRTANEQYF.